The clone carrying this T cell receptor beta chain has a single count. Antigen specificity is unknown. CDR3 size: 14 residues. V was pared by 4 bases and J by 3 bases, with 5 bases of the junction left unmatched. Germline V gene sequence: CDR1 SGHRS, CDR2 YFSETQ. The data are from a study of T cell responses to AZD1222 COVID-19 vaccine. The method was immunoSEQ multiplex PCR; TCRdb's version includes in-frame clones alone and lacks a portion of them. The data contain more than 150,000 clones, around 86% of them seen just once; the ten biggest clones take up 2.5% to 3%. Findings of the study overall: The breadth and depth of Spike-specific TCRs increased once two AZD1222 doses had been given.

The rearrangement joins TRBV5-1 to TRBJ1-2, with 8 bases that match TRBD1. The specimen comprised peripheral blood, sampled on day 0 of MenACWY control vaccination. This TCR derives from an adult in good health. This CDR3 is CASSHGQGDYGYTF. CDR3 nucleotide sequence: TGCGCCAGCAGCCATGGACAGGGAGACTATGGCTACACCTTC.